The clone carrying this T cell receptor beta chain was recorded at least ten times. Germline V gene data show CDR1 as MNHEY and CDR2 as SVGAGI. CDR3 length equals 13 residues. The V and J ends lost 6 bases and 7 bases, in that order; junction bases with no gene match: 6. This specimen belongs to a study of early T cells in non-severe SARS-CoV-2 infection. Individual cDNA molecules each received unique molecular identifiers attached to them. One entry per CDR3 protein, called by TCRdb with MiXCR from the 5' RACE reads. This sample has some 38,000 distinct CDR3 sequences, with roughly 6% found just once.

The receptor's source is an adult who was a healthcare worker with PCR-confirmed SARS-CoV-2 infection or an uninfected control (not recorded which). V usage is TRBV6-5 and J usage is TRBJ1-5; the match to TRBD1 covers 7 bases. The sample in question was whole blood, obtained at baseline. The CDR3 nucleotides are TGTGCCAGCAGCCAAACAGGGGCCCAGCCCCAGCATTTT. It specifies CASSQTGAQPQHF.